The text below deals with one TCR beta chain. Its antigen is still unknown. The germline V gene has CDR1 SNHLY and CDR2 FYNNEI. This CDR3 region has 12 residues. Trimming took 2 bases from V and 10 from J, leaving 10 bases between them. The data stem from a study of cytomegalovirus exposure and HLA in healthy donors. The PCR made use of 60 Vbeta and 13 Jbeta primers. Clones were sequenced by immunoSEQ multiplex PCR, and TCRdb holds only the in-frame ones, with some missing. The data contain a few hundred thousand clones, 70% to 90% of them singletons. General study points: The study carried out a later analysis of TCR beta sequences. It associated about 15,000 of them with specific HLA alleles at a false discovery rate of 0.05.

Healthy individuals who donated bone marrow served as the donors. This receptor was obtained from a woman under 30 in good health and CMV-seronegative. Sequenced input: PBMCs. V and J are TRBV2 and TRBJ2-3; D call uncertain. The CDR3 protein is CASSEWATAQYF. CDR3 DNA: TGTGCCAGCAGTGAATGGGCCACAGCGCAGTATTTT.